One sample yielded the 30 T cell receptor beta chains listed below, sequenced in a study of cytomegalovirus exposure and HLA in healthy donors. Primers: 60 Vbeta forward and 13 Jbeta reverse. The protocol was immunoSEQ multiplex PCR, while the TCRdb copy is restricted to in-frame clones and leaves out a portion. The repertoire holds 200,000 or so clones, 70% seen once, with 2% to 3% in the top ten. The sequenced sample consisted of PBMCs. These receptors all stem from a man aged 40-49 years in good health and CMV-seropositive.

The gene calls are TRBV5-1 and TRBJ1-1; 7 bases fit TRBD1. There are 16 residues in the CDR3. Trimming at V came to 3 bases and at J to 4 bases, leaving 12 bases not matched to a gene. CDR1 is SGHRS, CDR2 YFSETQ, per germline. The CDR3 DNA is TGCGCCAGCAGCTCCGCGACAGGGATCAGCGGCACTGAAGCTTTCTTT. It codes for CASSSATGISGTEAFF.

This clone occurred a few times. The CDR3, as DNA: TGTGCCAGCAGCCAAGATCTCGGGGACTCCTGGCTTGGCACCGGGGAGCTGTTTTTT. It encodes CASSQDLGDSWLGTGELFF. This sequence joins TRBV4-2 and TRBJ2-2; tentatively, D is TRBD2 (6 bases). Germline V gene data show CDR1 as LGHNA and CDR2 as YNFKEQ. The CDR3 has 19 residues. V lost 0 bases, J lost 4 bases, and 21 bases lay in between.

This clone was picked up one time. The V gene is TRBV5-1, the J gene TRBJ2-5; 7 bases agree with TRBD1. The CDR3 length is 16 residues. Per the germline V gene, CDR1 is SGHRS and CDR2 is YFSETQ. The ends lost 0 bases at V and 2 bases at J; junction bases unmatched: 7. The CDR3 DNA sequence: TGCGCCAGCAGCTTGGGAGGGACAGTGCTTCAAGAGACCCAGTACTTC. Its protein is CASSLGGTVLQETQYF.

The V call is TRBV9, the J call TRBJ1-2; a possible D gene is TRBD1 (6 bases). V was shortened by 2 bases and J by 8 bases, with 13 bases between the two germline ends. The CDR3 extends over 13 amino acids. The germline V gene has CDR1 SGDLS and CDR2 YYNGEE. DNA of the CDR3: TGTGCCAGCAGCGTCGGGGGGGCGGGAGGCTACACCTTC. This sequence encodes CASSVGGAGGYTF.

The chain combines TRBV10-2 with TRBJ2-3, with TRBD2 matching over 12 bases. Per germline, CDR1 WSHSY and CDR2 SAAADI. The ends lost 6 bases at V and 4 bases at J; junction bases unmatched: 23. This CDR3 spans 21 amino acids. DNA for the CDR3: TGCGCCAGCAGCTACCCTCCGGGACTAGCGGGCCGGGGGGGTTTCGCAGATACGCAGTATTTT. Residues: CASSYPPGLAGRGGFADTQYF.

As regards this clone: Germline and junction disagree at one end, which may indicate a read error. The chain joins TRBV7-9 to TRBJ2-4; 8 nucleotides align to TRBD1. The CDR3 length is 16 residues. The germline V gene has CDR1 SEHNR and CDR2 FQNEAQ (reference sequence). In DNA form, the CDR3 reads TGTTCCAGCAGCTTACCTCAGGGGGCGAAAAAAAACATTCAGTACTTC. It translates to CSSSLPQGAKKNIQYF.

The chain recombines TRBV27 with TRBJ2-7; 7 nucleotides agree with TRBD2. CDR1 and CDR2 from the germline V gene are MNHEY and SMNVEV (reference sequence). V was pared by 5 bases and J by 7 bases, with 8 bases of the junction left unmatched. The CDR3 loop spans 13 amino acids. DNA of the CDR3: TGTGCCAGCAGTCACCTAGCGGTTGGGGAGCAGTACTTC. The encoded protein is CASSHLAVGEQYF.

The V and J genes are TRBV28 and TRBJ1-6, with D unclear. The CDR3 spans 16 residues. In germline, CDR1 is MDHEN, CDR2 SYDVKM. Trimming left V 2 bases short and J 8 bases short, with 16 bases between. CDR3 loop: CASSLGRRRYHSPLHF. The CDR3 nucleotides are TGTGCCAGCAGTTTAGGGAGAAGACGGTACCATTCACCCCTCCACTTT.

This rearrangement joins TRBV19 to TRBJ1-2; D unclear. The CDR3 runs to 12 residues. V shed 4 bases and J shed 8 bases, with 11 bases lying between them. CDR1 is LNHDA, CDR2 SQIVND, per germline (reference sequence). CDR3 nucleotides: TGTGCCAGTAGTACCTCCAGTACGGGCTACACCTTC. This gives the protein CASSTSSTGYTF.

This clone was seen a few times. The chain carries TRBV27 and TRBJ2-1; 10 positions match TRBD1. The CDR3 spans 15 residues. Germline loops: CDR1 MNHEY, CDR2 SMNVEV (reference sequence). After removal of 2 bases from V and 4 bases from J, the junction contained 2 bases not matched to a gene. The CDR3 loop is CASSLGDRGYNEQFF. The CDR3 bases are TGTGCCAGCAGTTTAGGGGACAGGGGTTACAATGAGCAGTTCTTC.

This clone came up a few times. Here the CDR3 DNA reads TGTGCCAGCAGCTTCTCTGTTGACACTGAAGCTTTCTTT. Translation: CASSFSVDTEAFF. The chain is built from TRBV7-9 and TRBJ1-1; no clear D gene. V was pared by 3 bases and J by 3 bases, with 8 bases between. The CDR3 runs 13 residues. Germline V lookup: CDR1 SEHNR, CDR2 FQNEAQ (reference sequence).

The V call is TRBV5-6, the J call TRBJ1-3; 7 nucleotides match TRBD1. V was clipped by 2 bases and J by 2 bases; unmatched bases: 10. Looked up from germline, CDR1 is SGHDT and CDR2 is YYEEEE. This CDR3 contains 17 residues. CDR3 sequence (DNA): TGTGCCAGCAGCTTACTTACAGGGGTGCTAGCTGGAAACACCATATATTTT. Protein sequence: CASSLLTGVLAGNTIYF.

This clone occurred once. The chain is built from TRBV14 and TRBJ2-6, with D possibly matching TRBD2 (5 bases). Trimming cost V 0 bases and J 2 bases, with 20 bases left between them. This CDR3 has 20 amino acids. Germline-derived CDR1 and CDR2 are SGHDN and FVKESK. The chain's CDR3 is CASSQDRERPTFAGANVLTF. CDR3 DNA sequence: TGTGCCAGCAGCCAAGATCGCGAGCGGCCGACTTTTGCTGGGGCCAACGTCCTGACTTTC.

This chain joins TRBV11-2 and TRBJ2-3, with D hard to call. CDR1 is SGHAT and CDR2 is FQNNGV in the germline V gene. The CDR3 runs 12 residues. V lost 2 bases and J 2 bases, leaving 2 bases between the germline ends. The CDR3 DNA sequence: TGTGCCAGCAGCTTACACACAGATACGCAGTATTTT. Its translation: CASSLHTDTQYF.

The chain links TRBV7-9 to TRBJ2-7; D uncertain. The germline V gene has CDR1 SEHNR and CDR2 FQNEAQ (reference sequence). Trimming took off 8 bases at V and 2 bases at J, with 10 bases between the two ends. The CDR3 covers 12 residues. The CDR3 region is CASVLPPYEQYF. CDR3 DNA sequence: TGTGCCAGCGTCCTTCCCCCCTACGAGCAGTACTTC.

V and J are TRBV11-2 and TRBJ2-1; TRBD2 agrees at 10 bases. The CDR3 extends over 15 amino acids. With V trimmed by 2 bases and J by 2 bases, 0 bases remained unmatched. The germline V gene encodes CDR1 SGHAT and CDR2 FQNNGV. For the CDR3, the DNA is TGTGCCAGCAGCTTAACTAGCGGGACCTACAATGAGCAGTTCTTC. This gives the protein CASSLTSGTYNEQFF.

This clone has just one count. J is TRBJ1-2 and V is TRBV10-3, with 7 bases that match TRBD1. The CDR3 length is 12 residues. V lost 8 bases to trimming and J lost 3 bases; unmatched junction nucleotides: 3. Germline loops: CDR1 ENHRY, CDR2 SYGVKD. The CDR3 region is CAIGTGDYGYTF. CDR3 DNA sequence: TGTGCCATCGGTACAGGGGACTATGGCTACACCTTC.

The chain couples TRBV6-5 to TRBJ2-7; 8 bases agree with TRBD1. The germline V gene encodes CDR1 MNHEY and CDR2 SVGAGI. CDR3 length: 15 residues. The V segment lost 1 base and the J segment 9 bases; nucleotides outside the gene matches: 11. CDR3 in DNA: TGTGCCAGCAGTTACTACGCGACAGGGGCAGACGGGCAGTACTTC. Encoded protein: CASSYYATGADGQYF.

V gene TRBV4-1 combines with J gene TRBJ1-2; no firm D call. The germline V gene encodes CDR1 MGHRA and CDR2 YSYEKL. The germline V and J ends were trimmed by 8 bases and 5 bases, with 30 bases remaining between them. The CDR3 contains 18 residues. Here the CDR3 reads CASLFVECEPERLYGYTF. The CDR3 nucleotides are TGCGCCAGCCTCTTCGTAGAATGCGAACCCGAGAGGTTGTATGGCTACACCTTC.

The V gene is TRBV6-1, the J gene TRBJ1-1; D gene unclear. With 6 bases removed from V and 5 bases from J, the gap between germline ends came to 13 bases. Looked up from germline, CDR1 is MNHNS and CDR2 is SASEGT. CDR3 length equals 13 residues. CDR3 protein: CASSLQARTEAFF. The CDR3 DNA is TGTGCCAGCAGCCTTCAGGCCCGAACTGAAGCTTTCTTT.

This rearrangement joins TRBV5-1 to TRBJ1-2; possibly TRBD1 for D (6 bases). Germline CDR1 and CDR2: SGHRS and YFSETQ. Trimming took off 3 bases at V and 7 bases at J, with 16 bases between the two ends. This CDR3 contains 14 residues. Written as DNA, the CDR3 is TGCGCCAGCAGCTCAACCGACAGGTTTCTTGGCTACACCTTC. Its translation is CASSSTDRFLGYTF.

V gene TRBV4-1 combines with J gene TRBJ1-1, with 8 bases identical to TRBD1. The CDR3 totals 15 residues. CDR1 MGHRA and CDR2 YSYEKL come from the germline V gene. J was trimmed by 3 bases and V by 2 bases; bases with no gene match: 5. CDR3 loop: CASSQPQGAYTEAFF. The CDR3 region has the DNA TGCGCCAGCAGCCAACCTCAGGGGGCTTACACTGAAGCTTTCTTT.

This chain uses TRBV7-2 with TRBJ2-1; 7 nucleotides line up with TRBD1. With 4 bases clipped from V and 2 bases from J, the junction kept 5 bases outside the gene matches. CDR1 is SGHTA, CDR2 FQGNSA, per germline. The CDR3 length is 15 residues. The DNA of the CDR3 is TGTGCCAGCAGCTCCGGGACAGTTACCTACAATGAGCAGTTCTTC. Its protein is CASSSGTVTYNEQFF. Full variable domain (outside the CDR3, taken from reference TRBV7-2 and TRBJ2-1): GAGVSQSPSNKVTEKGKDVELRCDPISGHTALYWYRQSLGQGLEFLIYFQGNSAPDKSGLPSDRFSAERTGGSVSTLTIQRTQQEDSAVYLCASSSGTVTYNEQFFGPGTRLTVL.

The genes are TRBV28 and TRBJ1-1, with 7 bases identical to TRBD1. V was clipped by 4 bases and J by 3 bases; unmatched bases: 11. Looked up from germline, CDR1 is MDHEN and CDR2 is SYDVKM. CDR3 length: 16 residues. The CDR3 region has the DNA TGTGCCAGCAGTTCCCCCCTGACAGGGAGTGACACTGAAGCTTTCTTT. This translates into CASSSPLTGSDTEAFF.

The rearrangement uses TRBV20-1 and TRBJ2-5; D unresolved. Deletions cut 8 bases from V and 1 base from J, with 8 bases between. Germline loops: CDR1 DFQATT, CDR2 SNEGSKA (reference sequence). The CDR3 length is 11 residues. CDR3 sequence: CSTDIQETQYF. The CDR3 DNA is TGCAGTACCGACATCCAAGAGACCCAGTACTTC.

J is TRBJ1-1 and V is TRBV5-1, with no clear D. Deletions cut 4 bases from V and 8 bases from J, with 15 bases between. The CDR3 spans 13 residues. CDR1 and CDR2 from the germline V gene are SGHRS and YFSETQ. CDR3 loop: CASSPFPQAEAFF. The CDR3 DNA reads TGCGCCAGCAGCCCTTTTCCGCAGGCCGAAGCTTTCTTT.

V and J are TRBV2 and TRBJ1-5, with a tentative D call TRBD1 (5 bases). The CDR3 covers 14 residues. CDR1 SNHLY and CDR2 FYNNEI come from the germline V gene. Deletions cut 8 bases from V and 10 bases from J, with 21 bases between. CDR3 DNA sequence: TGTGCCAGCGGAAATGGCAGGGATGTTGCTCCCCAGCATTTT. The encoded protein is CASGNGRDVAPQHF.

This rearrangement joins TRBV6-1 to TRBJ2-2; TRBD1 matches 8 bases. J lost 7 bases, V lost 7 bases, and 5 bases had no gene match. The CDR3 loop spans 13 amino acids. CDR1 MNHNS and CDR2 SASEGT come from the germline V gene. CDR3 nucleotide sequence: TGTGCCAGCACTTGGACAGGGAACGGGGAGCTGTTTTTT. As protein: CASTWTGNGELFF.

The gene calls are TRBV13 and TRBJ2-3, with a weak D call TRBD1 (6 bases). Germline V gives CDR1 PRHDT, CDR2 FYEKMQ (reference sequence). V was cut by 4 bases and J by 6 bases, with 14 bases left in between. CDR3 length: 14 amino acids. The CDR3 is CASSSTQGYDTQYF. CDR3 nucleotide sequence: TGTGCCAGCAGCTCAACCCAGGGGTACGATACGCAGTATTTT.

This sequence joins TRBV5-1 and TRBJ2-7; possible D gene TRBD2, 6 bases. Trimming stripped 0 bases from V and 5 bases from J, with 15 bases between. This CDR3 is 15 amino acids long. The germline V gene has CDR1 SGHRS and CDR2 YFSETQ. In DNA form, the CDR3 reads TGCGCCAGCAGCTTGGTTAGTAGCGGCAGTAACGAGCAGTACTTC. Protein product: CASSLVSSGSNEQYF.